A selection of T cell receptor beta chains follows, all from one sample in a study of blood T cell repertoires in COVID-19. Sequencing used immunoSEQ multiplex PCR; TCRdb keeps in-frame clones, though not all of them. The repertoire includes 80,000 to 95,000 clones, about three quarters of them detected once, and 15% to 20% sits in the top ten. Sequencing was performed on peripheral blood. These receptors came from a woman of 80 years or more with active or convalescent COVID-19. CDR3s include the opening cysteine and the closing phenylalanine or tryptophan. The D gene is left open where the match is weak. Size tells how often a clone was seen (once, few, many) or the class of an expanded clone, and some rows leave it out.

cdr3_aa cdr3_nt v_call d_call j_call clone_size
CASCTQTGNSFRGNQPQHF TGTGCCAGCTGCACACAGACAGGGAATTCGTTTCGCGGCAATCAGCCCCAGCATTTT TRBV28 TRBD1 TRBJ1-5 .
CASSSRDYQETQYF TGTGCCAGCAGCTCCCGGGACTACCAAGAGACCCAGTACTTC TRBV7-2 . TRBJ2-5 once
CASSPGTSGATTDTQYF TGTGCCAGCAGCCCAGGGACTAGCGGGGCCACCACAGATACGCAGTATTTT TRBV11-2 TRBD2 TRBJ2-3 .
CASSSSGNYGYTF TGTGCCAGCAGCTCCTCCGGGAACTATGGCTACACCTTC TRBV6-2/TRBV6-3 . TRBJ1-2 .
CASKDRDKYEQFF TGTGCCAGCAAGGACAGGGATAAATATGAGCAGTTCTTC TRBV2 TRBD1 TRBJ2-1 .
CASSLSGTGIYGYTF TGTGCCAGCTCACTGTCCGGGACAGGGATCTATGGCTACACCTTC TRBV18 TRBD1 TRBJ1-2 .
CASSFRQGSYGYTF TGTGCCAGCAGCTTCAGACAGGGGAGCTATGGCTACACCTTC TRBV7-2 TRBD1 TRBJ1-2 .
CASTRRGKNSPLHF TGTGCCAGTACACGAAGGGGGAAGAATTCACCCCTCCACTTT TRBV19 . TRBJ1-6 .
CASSERLIYGYTF TGTGCCAGCAGTGAGAGGTTGATCTATGGCTACACCTTC TRBV6-1 . TRBJ1-2 .
CASSPRTGSETQYF TGTGCCAGCAGCCCACGAACAGGGTCCGAGACCCAGTACTTC TRBV7-2 . TRBJ2-5 .
CASSPQGGPNEKLFF TGTGCCAGCAGCCCGCAGGGGGGCCCCAATGAAAAACTGTTTTTT TRBV11-2 TRBD1 TRBJ1-4 .
CAINRSSNQPQHF TGTGCCATCAACAGGTCTAGCAATCAGCCCCAGCATTTT TRBV6-5 . TRBJ1-5 .
CASSYPGENTEAFF TGTGCCAGCAGTTACCCGGGGGAGAACACTGAAGCTTTCTTT TRBV6-6 . TRBJ1-1 .
CATSRPEGGTVYNEQFF TGTGCCACCAGCAGACCCGAGGGGGGGACCGTCTACAATGAGCAGTTCTTC TRBV15 . TRBJ2-1 .
CASTRGQSNEKLFF TGTGCCAGCACCCGTGGTCAGTCTAATGAAAAACTGTTTTTT TRBV11-2 . TRBJ1-4 .
CASSLSPTSYLSTDTQYF TGTGCCAGCAGCCTTTCGCCGACTAGCTACCTCAGCACAGATACGCAGTATTTT TRBV3-1/TRBV3-2 TRBD2 TRBJ2-3 .
CASSPSSGATGELFF TGTGCCAGCAGTCCTTCTAGCGGGGCAACCGGGGAGCTGTTTTTT TRBV6-4 TRBD2 TRBJ2-2 .